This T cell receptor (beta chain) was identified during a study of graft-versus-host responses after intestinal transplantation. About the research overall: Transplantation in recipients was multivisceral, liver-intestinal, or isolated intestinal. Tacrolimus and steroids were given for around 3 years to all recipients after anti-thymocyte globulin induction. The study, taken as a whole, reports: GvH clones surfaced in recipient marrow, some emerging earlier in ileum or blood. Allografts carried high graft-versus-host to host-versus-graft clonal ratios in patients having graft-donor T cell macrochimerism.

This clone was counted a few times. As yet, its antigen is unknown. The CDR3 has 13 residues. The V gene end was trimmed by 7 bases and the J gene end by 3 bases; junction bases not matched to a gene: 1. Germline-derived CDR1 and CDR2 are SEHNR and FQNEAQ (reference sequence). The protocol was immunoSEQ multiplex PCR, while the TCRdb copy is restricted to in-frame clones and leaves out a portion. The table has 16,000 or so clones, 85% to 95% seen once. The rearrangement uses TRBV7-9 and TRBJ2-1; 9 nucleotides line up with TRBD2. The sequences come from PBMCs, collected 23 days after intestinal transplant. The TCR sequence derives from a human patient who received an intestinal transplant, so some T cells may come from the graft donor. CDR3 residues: CASNSGGYNEQFF. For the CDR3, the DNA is TGTGCCAGCAATAGCGGGGGCTACAATGAGCAGTTCTTC.